This T cell receptor beta chain came from a study of cytomegalovirus exposure and HLA in healthy donors. Study overall: Genotyping showed 81% of roughly 390 donors falling in the Caucasian-associated ancestry cluster. Overall study findings and caveats: Later analysis identified 16,000 or so TCR beta sequences associated with HLA alleles, using a false discovery rate threshold of 0.05. There were reportedly fewer N-insertions in an Asian-associated ancestry cluster than the roughly 610-donor mean, in a later analysis.

PCR involved 60 Vbeta and 13 Jbeta primers. Generated by immunoSEQ multiplex PCR, the TCRdb table keeps only in-frame clones and is missing some. There are 150,000 to 200,000 clones in the sample; about 70% occur only once, and just under 4.5% lies in the top ten. CDR1 and CDR2 (germline): PRHDT, FYEKMQ (reference sequence). The CDR3 extends over 13 amino acids. Trimming shortened V by 5 bases and J by 3 bases, and 11 bases separated the two germline ends. About this clone: What it recognizes is unknown.

Material for sequencing was PBMCs. The J gene is TRBJ2-7, the V gene TRBV13; D ambiguous. The TCR sequence derives from a woman under 30 in good health and CMV-seropositive. In DNA, the CDR3 is TGTGCCAGCAGCGAGAGTCCAAACTACGAGCAGTACTTC. It encodes CASSESPNYEQYF.